Following are 26 T cell receptor beta chains from one sample sequenced in a study of cytomegalovirus exposure and HLA in healthy donors. TCRdb keeps only in-frame clones here, not all; method: immunoSEQ multiplex PCR. The sample shows tens of thousands of clones, around 94% of them seen only once. The sample comprised PBMCs. These TCRs come from a young woman in good health and CMV-seropositive.

The V call is TRBV5-1, the J call TRBJ2-7; TRBD2 is a possible D gene (5 bases). Germline values: CDR1 SGHRS, CDR2 YFSETQ. Trimming left V 4 bases short and J 3 bases short, with 14 bases between. The CDR3 sequence is 14 residues long. CDR3 sequence reads: CASSPYTTNYEQYF. The CDR3 DNA reads as TGCGCCAGCAGCCCCTACACGACTAACTACGAGCAGTACTTC.

In DNA form, the CDR3 reads TGTGCCAGTAGTATAACAGGGGGCTATGGCTACACCTTC. The encoded protein is CASSITGGYGYTF. This chain connects TRBV19 to TRBJ1-2; 8 nucleotides match TRBD1. This CDR3 has 13 amino acids. The germline V gene has CDR1 LNHDA and CDR2 SQIVND (reference sequence). V lost 2 bases, J lost 4 bases, and 0 bases stayed unmatched. The full variable domain, with the rest looked up from reference TRBV19 and TRBJ1-2, is DGGITQSPKYLFRKEGQNVTLSCEQNLNHDAMYWYRQDPGQGLRLIYYSQIVNDFQKGDIAEGYSVSREKKESFPLTVTSAQKNPTAFYLCASSITGGYGYTFGSGTRLTVV.

This clone appeared a few times. The chain joins TRBV4-3 to TRBJ2-1, with 9 bases matching TRBD2. The trim removed 1 base at V and 8 bases at J, leaving 6 bases unmatched. Germline values: CDR1 LGHNA, CDR2 YSLEER. This CDR3 has 15 amino acids. The CDR3 sequence: CASSQGPSGIDEQFF. CDR3 nucleotides: TGCGCCAGCAGCCAAGGCCCTAGCGGGATAGATGAGCAGTTCTTC.

The rearrangement joins TRBV5-5 to TRBJ1-1; no definite D call. The CDR3 contains 15 residues. V lost 0 bases to trimming and J lost 1 base, with 10 bases between them. Germline V gene data show CDR1 as SGHKS and CDR2 as YYEKEE (reference sequence). CDR3 in DNA: TGTGCCAGCAGCTTGGTCTCTCACACGAACACTGAAGCTTTCTTT. Protein product: CASSLVSHTNTEAFF. Drawing the rest from reference TRBV5-5 and TRBJ1-1, the complete variable domain is DAGVTQSPTHLIKTRGQQVTLRCSPISGHKSVSWYQQVLGQGPQFIFQYYEKEERGRGNFPDRFSARQFPNYSSELNVNALLLGDSALYLCASSLVSHTNTEAFFGQGTRLTVV.

The chain couples TRBV28 to TRBJ1-2, with a possible D match to TRBD1 (5 bases). The CDR3 contains 14 residues. Trimming cost V 7 bases and J 7 bases, with 19 bases left between them. Germline CDR1 is MDHEN and CDR2 is SYDVKM. The CDR3 sequence: CASTLTRGIGGYTF. The CDR3, as DNA: TGTGCCAGCACCCTAACAAGGGGTATTGGTGGCTACACCTTC.

This rearrangement joins TRBV4-3 to TRBJ2-7; 10 bases align to TRBD2. The CDR3 spans 17 residues. Germline CDR1 and CDR2: LGHNA and YSLEER. With V trimmed by 1 base and J by 1 base, 7 bases remained unmatched. Here the CDR3 DNA reads TGCGCCAGCAGCCAAGCCCCATCTAGCGGGAGTTCCTACGAGCAGTACTTC. It is translated as CASSQAPSSGSSYEQYF.

The chain has TRBV2 and TRBJ1-4; D is unclear. The germline V and J ends were trimmed by 7 bases and 5 bases, with 8 bases remaining between them. The CDR3 is made up of 12 amino acids. Germline loops: CDR1 SNHLY, CDR2 FYNNEI. CDR3 sequence reads: CASNNPNEKLFF. DNA for the CDR3: TGTGCCAGCAACAATCCGAATGAAAAACTGTTTTTT.

The V and J genes are TRBV21-1 and TRBJ2-2; the table's TRBD1 call for D was not verified on the DNA. TRBV21-1 is a pseudogene segment. This CDR3 has 19 amino acids. The CDR3 protein is CASSNRDRGPKGNTGELFF. The CDR3 DNA reads as TGTGCCAGCAGCAACCGGGACAGGGGGCCTAAAGGAAACACCGGGGAGCTGTTTTTT.

V and J are TRBV7-9 and TRBJ2-3; the D gene is possibly TRBD2 (6 bases). The germline V gene has CDR1 SEHNR and CDR2 FQNEAQ (reference sequence). The CDR3 extends over 14 amino acids. Between the trimmed V and J ends, which lost 5 bases and 0 bases, there was a span of 9 bases. In DNA, the CDR3 is TGTGCCAGCAGCAGGGAGGCTAGCACAGATACGCAGTATTTT. Its translation is CASSREASTDTQYF. The whole variable domain, remainder taken from reference TRBV7-9 and TRBJ2-3, is DTGVSQNPRHKITKRGQNVTFRCDPISEHNRLYWYRQTLGQGPEFLTYFQNEAQLEKSRLLSDRFSAERPKGSFSTLEIQRTEQGDSAMYLCASSREASTDTQYFGPGTRLTVL.

The chain combines TRBV7-9 with TRBJ1-4; possibly TRBD1 for D (6 bases). The V and J ends lost 5 bases and 5 bases respectively, with 9 bases between them. CDR3 length: 13 amino acids. Germline V gene sequence: CDR1 SEHNR, CDR2 FQNEAQ (reference sequence). CDR3 coding DNA: TGTGCCAGCAGCCTGGACAGAAATGAAAAACTGTTTTTT. Translation: CASSLDRNEKLFF.

The chain combines TRBV11-1 with TRBJ2-3; TRBD2 matches 11 bases. The germline CDR1 and CDR2 sequences are SGHAT and FQDESV (reference sequence). V was clipped by 5 bases and J by 6 bases; unmatched bases: 7. The CDR3 runs to 15 residues. This chain's CDR3 is CASSRIAGGPDTQYF. The CDR3 coding sequence is TGTGCCAGCAGCCGAATAGCGGGAGGGCCCGATACGCAGTATTTT.

The chain has TRBV18 and TRBJ1-2; 8 bases fit TRBD1. The CDR3 sequence is 12 residues long. Germline assignment: CDR1 KGHSH and CDR2 LQKENI. The ends lost 6 bases at V and 6 bases at J; junction bases unmatched: 3. CDR3 nucleotides: TGTGCCAGCTCCCCGGGACAGGATGGCTACACCTTC. It specifies CASSPGQDGYTF.

The rearrangement uses TRBV18 and TRBJ1-4; 9 bases match TRBD1. Looked up from germline, CDR1 is KGHSH and CDR2 is LQKENI. J was trimmed by 7 bases and V by 3 bases; bases with no gene match: 15. The CDR3 length is 18 residues. The CDR3 nucleotides are TGTGCCAGCTCACCCCCCGGGACAGGGAAGAGGATGGGTGAAAAACTGTTTTTT. Its protein is CASSPPGTGKRMGEKLFF.

This chain joins TRBV4-3 and TRBJ2-1; the D gene is possibly TRBD2 (5 bases). The germline CDR1 and CDR2 sequences are LGHNA and YSLEER. Trimming stripped 0 bases from V and 4 bases from J, with 10 bases between. CDR3 length: 15 residues. The CDR3 DNA sequence: TGCGCCAGCAGCCAAGAAGAAGGGAGTTACAATGAGCAGTTCTTC. Amino acid sequence: CASSQEEGSYNEQFF.

The chain carries TRBV27 and TRBJ2-3, with TRBD2 identical over 8 bases. This CDR3 contains 14 residues. CDR1 is MNHEY and CDR2 is SMNVEV in the germline V gene (reference sequence). After removal of 5 bases from V and 5 bases from J, the junction contained 6 bases not matched to a gene. The CDR3 here is CASSNRGGLDTQYF. CDR3 in DNA: TGTGCCAGCAGTAACCGGGGGGGGTTAGATACGCAGTATTTT.

The gene calls are TRBV9 and TRBJ2-1; TRBD2 agrees at 7 bases. The CDR3 has 19 residues. The germline V gene has CDR1 SGDLS and CDR2 YYNGEE. V trimming: 0 bases; J trimming: 2 bases; junction bases outside the gene matches: 14. The CDR3 coding sequence is TGTGCCAGCAGCGTAGCTATGGGGTTGGGGGGGTTGCCCTACAATGAGCAGTTCTTC. Protein sequence: CASSVAMGLGGLPYNEQFF. The full variable domain, with the rest looked up from reference TRBV9 and TRBJ2-1, is DSGVTQTPKHLITATGQRVTLRCSPRSGDLSVYWYQQSLDQGLQFLIQYYNGEERAKGNILERFSAQQFPDLHSELNLSSLELGDSALYFCASSVAMGLGGLPYNEQFFGPGTRLTVL.

The chain carries TRBV11-3 and TRBJ2-3, with D possibly being TRBD1 (5 bases). Per the germline V gene, CDR1 is SGHNT and CDR2 is YENEEA. The V end was cut by 6 bases, the J end by 6 bases, with 13 bases between. The CDR3 has 13 amino acids. The CDR3 reads CASRYDRGDTQYF. In nucleotides, the CDR3 is TGTGCCAGCAGGTATGACAGAGGCGATACGCAGTATTTT.

This clone showed up just a few times. The chain recombines TRBV30 with TRBJ2-1; 7 bases are a match to TRBD2. Unmatched junction bases numbered 7, after V lost 3 bases and J lost 5 bases. CDR1 is GTSNPN and CDR2 is SVGIG in the germline V gene (reference sequence). This CDR3 comprises 14 residues. CDR3 coding DNA: TGTGCCTGGAGAAGACTAGCCAGTAACAATGAGCAGTTCTTC. The encoded protein is CAWRRLASNNEQFF.

This sequence joins TRBV7-2 and TRBJ2-3; D call uncertain. CDR1 and CDR2 from the germline V gene are SGHTA and FQGNSA. V shed 3 bases and J shed 0 bases, with 10 bases lying between them. The CDR3 is made up of 15 amino acids. The DNA of the CDR3 is TGTGCCAGCAGCTTCCGCTCGCGTAGCACAGATACGCAGTATTTT. Protein product: CASSFRSRSTDTQYF.

The chain links TRBV28 to TRBJ2-2, with 8 bases that match TRBD2. Trimming at V came to 6 bases and at J to 11 bases, leaving 5 bases not matched to a gene. Germline values: CDR1 MDHEN, CDR2 SYDVKM. The CDR3 is 12 amino acids. DNA for the CDR3: TGTGCCAGCAGCCGGGGGGGTCGAGAGCTGTTTTTT. It encodes CASSRGGRELFF.

The CDR3: CASSEQDTQYF. CDR3 coding DNA: TGTGCCAGCAGTGAACAAGATACGCAGTATTTT. V is TRBV2 and J is TRBJ2-3; D remains ambiguous. From germline, CDR1 is SNHLY and CDR2 FYNNEI. This CDR3 region has 11 residues. Trimming removed 2 bases from V and 5 bases from J, with 2 bases in between.

This chain joins TRBV30 and TRBJ2-2; 9 bases match TRBD2. Looked up from germline, CDR1 is GTSNPN and CDR2 is SVGIG (reference sequence). The junction had 10 bases not matched to a gene; V was cut back by 0 bases and J by 5 bases. The CDR3 covers 17 residues. DNA of the CDR3: TGTGCCTGGAGTGTACGCCTAGCGGGAAGGTGGACCGGGGAGCTGTTTTTT. Protein sequence: CAWSVRLAGRWTGELFF.

The J gene is TRBJ1-4, the V gene TRBV5-6; D may be TRBD1 (5 bases). This CDR3 spans 18 amino acids. Trimming cost V 0 bases and J 4 bases, with 19 bases left between them. Germline V gene sequence: CDR1 SGHDT, CDR2 YYEEEE. The CDR3 sequence: CASSLARLFQGNNEKLFF. CDR3 coding DNA: TGTGCCAGCAGCTTGGCCCGATTATTTCAGGGAAATAATGAAAAACTGTTTTTT.

The rearrangement links TRBV2 to TRBJ1-6, with 7 bases that match TRBD1. The J segment lost 9 bases and the V segment lost 8 bases, leaving 10 bases of the junction unmatched. From germline, CDR1 is SNHLY and CDR2 FYNNEI. The length of the CDR3 is 14 residues. The CDR3 reads CASAGRTGSSPLHF. Written as DNA, the CDR3 is TGTGCCAGCGCCGGCAGGACAGGTTCTTCACCCCTCCACTTT.

This CDR3 reads CASRPGVSYGYTF. CDR3 in DNA: TGTGCCAGCAGGCCAGGGGTCAGCTATGGCTACACCTTC. V gene TRBV6-5 combines with J gene TRBJ1-2; TRBD1 might be the D (6 bases). Germline V gene data show CDR1 as MNHEY and CDR2 as SVGAGI. The CDR3 loop spans 13 amino acids. V lost 6 bases and J 4 bases, leaving 12 bases between the germline ends.

This clone came up once. The chain combines TRBV7-7 with TRBJ1-1, with a tentative D call TRBD1 (5 bases). The V gene lost 5 bases and the J gene lost 3 bases, with 13 bases spanning the gap. CDR3 length: 14 residues. Germline V lookup: CDR1 SSHAT, CDR2 FNYEAQ (reference sequence). CDR3 sequence (DNA): TGTGCCAGCAGCGCCTTGGAGGGGCACACTGAAGCTTTCTTT. Translated, it gives CASSALEGHTEAFF.